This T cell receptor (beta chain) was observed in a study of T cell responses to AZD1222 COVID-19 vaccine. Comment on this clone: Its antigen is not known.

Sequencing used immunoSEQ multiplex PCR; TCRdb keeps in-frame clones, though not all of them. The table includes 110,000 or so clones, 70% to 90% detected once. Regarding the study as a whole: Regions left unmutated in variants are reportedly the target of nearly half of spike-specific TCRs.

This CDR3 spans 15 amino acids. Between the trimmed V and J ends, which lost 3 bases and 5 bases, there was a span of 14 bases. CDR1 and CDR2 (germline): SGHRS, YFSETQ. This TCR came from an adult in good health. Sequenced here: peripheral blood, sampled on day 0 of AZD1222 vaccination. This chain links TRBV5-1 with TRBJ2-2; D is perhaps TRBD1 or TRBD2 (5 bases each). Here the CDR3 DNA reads TGCGCCAGCAGCTCCGGGACCGCGTGGACCGGGGAGCTGTTTTTT. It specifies CASSSGTAWTGELFF.